One sample yielded the 6 T cell receptor beta chains listed below, sequenced in a study of T-cell reconstitution after alpha-beta-depleted transplantation in children. The authors prepared the TCRbeta library with unique molecular identifiers. Via MiXCR, TCRdb re-called the PCR reads, giving one row per CDR3 protein. The repertoire holds about 610,000 distinct CDR3 sequences, roughly a tenth seen once, with roughly 3.9% in the top ten. The starting material was PBMCs from the stem cell graft donor, obtained from the stem cell graft. These receptors were taken from a human donor who donated a stem cell graft to a child with acute myeloid leukemia.

In its sample, this clonotype was seen a few times. CDR3 residues: CASRAQGANNSPLHF. DNA for the CDR3: TGTGCCAGCAGGGCCCAGGGGGCGAATAATTCACCCCTCCACTTT. The chain uses TRBV28 and TRBJ1-6; TRBD1 agrees at 8 bases. CDR3 length: 15 residues. Unmatched junction bases numbered 6, after V lost 6 bases and J lost 5 bases. The V gene's germline CDR1 is MDHEN and CDR2 SYDVKM.

This clonotype appeared a few times. The rearrangement links TRBV2 to TRBJ2-5; TRBD1 might be the D (7 bases). The CDR3 consists of 11 residues. Germline V gives CDR1 SNHLY, CDR2 FYNNEI. With 8 bases removed from V and 5 bases from J, the gap between germline ends came to 9 bases. CDR3 in amino acids: CASQGGETQYF. DNA for the CDR3: TGTGCCAGCCAGGGGGGTGAGACCCAGTACTTC.

There are a few counts of this clonotype. The V and J genes are TRBV6-2 or TRBV6-3 and TRBJ2-3, with D perhaps TRBD1 (6 bases). V gave up 4 bases and J gave up 6 bases, with 17 bases separating them. The CDR3 sequence is 15 residues long. The germline V gene has CDR1 MNHEY and CDR2 SVGEGT. The DNA of the CDR3 is TGTGCCAGCAGTTTCCAGGGCCTCCAGGGGGATACGCAGTATTTT. Protein product: CASSFQGLQGDTQYF.

To note about this clonotype: One end of the junction is discordant with germline, which a read error may explain. CDR3: CASSYNFEGVGGWTF. The CDR3 DNA sequence: TGTGCCAGCAGTTACAACTTCGAGGGGGTGGGAGGCTGGACCTTT. The chain links TRBV6-5 to TRBJ1-1; the D gene is possibly TRBD1 (6 bases). The CDR3 runs 15 residues. Germline V gives CDR1 MNHEY, CDR2 SVGAGI.

The genes are TRBV12-5 and TRBJ2-2; TRBD2 might be the D (5 bases). The CDR3 spans 15 residues. The germline V gene has CDR1 LGHNT and CDR2 FRNRAP. V lost 8 bases, J lost 4 bases, and 17 bases lay in between. In DNA, the CDR3 is TGTGCTAGTAGCGGCGGGCCCTGGGCCACCGGGGAGCTGTTTTTT. Encoded protein: CASSGGPWATGELFF.

V gene TRBV15 combines with J gene TRBJ2-3; no reliable D call. Trimming left V 1 base short and J 0 bases short, with 8 bases between. The CDR3 extends over 15 amino acids. CDR1 and CDR2 from the germline V gene are LNHNV and YYDKDF (reference sequence). The CDR3 protein is CATSRVDKSTDTQYF. CDR3 nucleotides: TGTGCCACCAGCAGAGTTGACAAAAGCACAGATACGCAGTATTTT.